The next 22 T cell receptor beta chains were all read from a single sample in a study of blood T cell repertoires in COVID-19. Sequenced by immunoSEQ multiplex PCR; TCRdb stores in-frame clones only, minus some. In the table there are about 210,000 clones, just over 90% of which are singletons. Sequencing was done on a sample of peripheral blood. These receptor sequences come from a man under 40 with acute or convalescent COVID-19.

The rearrangement joins TRBV2 to TRBJ1-5, with D perhaps TRBD1 (5 bases). Trimming removed 7 bases from V and 0 bases from J, with 10 bases in between. Germline CDR1 reads SNHLY; CDR2 reads FYNNEI. The CDR3 sequence is 14 residues long. The CDR3 loop reads CASMGGYSNQPQHF. The DNA for the CDR3 is TGTGCCAGCATGGGGGGATATAGCAATCAGCCCCAGCATTTT. The full variable domain, in which reference TRBV2 and TRBJ1-5 provide the parts outside the CDR3, is EPEVTQTPSHQVTQMGQEVILRCVPISNHLYFYWYRQILGQKVEFLVSFYNNEISEKSEIFDDQFSVERPDGSNFTLKIRSTKLEDSAMYFCASMGGYSNQPQHFGDGTRLSIL.

J is TRBJ2-5 and V is TRBV6-5; no clear D. The CDR3 length is 11 residues. Trimming stripped 6 bases from V and 7 bases from J, with 9 bases between. Germline V CDR1 and CDR2: MNHEY, SVGAGI. The CDR3 loop is CASRLHGTQYF. In DNA, the CDR3 is TGTGCCAGCAGATTACATGGGACCCAGTACTTC.

V usage is TRBV19 and J usage is TRBJ1-4; no clear D gene. CDR3 length equals 18 residues. Germline lookup yields CDR1 LNHDA and CDR2 SQIVND (reference sequence). Between the trimmed V and J ends, which lost 7 bases and 0 bases, there was a span of 21 bases. CDR3 nucleotides: TGTGCCAGTACCCAGTATCTGGCAGGACTCTCAACTAATGAAAAACTGTTTTTT. Translated: CASTQYLAGLSTNEKLFF.

This chain links TRBV18 with TRBJ1-5; 9 nucleotides match TRBD1. Germline values: CDR1 KGHSH, CDR2 LQKENI. V shed 4 bases and J 6 bases; nucleotides not matched to a gene: 7. There are 15 residues in the CDR3. The CDR3 protein is CASSQDRGDIQPQHF. The CDR3 DNA reads TGTGCCAGCTCACAGGACAGGGGAGATATTCAGCCCCAGCATTTT.

This clone appeared once. The chain carries TRBV12-3 or TRBV12-4 and TRBJ2-7; D gene unclear. The V end lost 8 bases, the J end lost 9 bases, and 5 bases lay between the germline ends. The CDR3 is 8 amino acids. CDR3 sequence: CASGRQYF. The DNA for the CDR3 is TGTGCCAGCGGGCGGCAGTACTTC.

V usage is TRBV27 and J usage is TRBJ1-5; D might be TRBD1 (5 bases). The V end was cut by 1 base, the J end by 0 bases, with 16 bases between. Germline CDR1 reads MNHEY; CDR2 reads SMNVEV (reference sequence). The CDR3 is 18 residues long. The chain's CDR3 is CASSLFSSGGNSNQPQHF. The CDR3 DNA follows: TGTGCCAGCAGTTTATTCAGTTCGGGGGGGAATAGCAATCAGCCCCAGCATTTT.

The chain employs TRBV18 and TRBJ1-6; 7 nucleotides match TRBD1. CDR1 KGHSH and CDR2 LQKENI come from the germline V gene. The CDR3 is 14 amino acids. The J segment lost 7 bases and the V segment lost 6 bases, leaving 6 bases of the junction unmatched. In nucleotides, the CDR3 is TGTGCCAGCTCCCGGGACAGATCAAATTCACCCCTCCACTTT. Its protein product is CASSRDRSNSPLHF.

V is TRBV7-9 and J is TRBJ2-6; D call uncertain. The V end lost 5 bases, the J end lost 0 bases, and 20 bases lay between the germline ends. The length of the CDR3 is 19 residues. Germline V gene data show CDR1 as SEHNR and CDR2 as FQNEAQ (reference sequence). The CDR3 sequence is CASSAPAETRRSGANVLTF. The CDR3 DNA reads as TGTGCCAGCAGCGCCCCGGCCGAGACAAGACGCTCTGGGGCCAACGTCCTGACTTTC.

This clone was counted once. The rearrangement links TRBV6-5 to TRBJ2-3, with D perhaps matching TRBD2 (6 bases). Germline assignment: CDR1 MNHEY and CDR2 SVGAGI. V gave up 1 base and J gave up 0 bases, with 8 bases separating them. This CDR3 spans 15 amino acids. The CDR3 region is CASSYFLASTDTQYF. The DNA for the CDR3 is TGTGCCAGCAGTTACTTCCTAGCGAGCACAGATACGCAGTATTTT.

The chain uses TRBV4-1 and TRBJ2-6, with 10 bases lining up with TRBD1. CDR1 is MGHRA and CDR2 is YSYEKL in the germline V gene. The CDR3 sequence is 18 residues long. The J segment lost 1 base and the V segment lost 0 bases, leaving 3 bases of the junction unmatched. The CDR3 here is CASSQERTGGSGANVLTF. In DNA, the CDR3 is TGCGCCAGCAGCCAAGAGAGGACAGGGGGATCTGGGGCCAACGTCCTGACTTTC.

This chain links TRBV28 with TRBJ2-1; D remains unclear. The CDR3 extends over 13 amino acids. The germline V gene encodes CDR1 MDHEN and CDR2 SYDVKM. V dropped 6 bases and J dropped 9 bases, with 15 bases sitting between them. CDR3 sequence reads: CASSQILLGEQFF. The CDR3 bases are TGTGCCAGCAGCCAAATCCTACTCGGTGAGCAGTTCTTC.

V usage is TRBV28 and J usage is TRBJ2-6; perhaps TRBD1 as D (5 bases). Germline-derived CDR1 and CDR2 are MDHEN and SYDVKM. V gave up 5 bases and J gave up 1 base, with 9 bases separating them. The CDR3 extends over 15 amino acids. CDR3 nucleotides: TGTGCCAGCAGTCCATACAGGTCTGGGGCCAACGTCCTGACTTTC. As protein: CASSPYRSGANVLTF.

This clone appeared a few times. The gene calls are TRBV12-5 and TRBJ1-2; D is undetermined. The ends were cut back, 6 bases at V and 4 bases at J, with 9 bases in the middle. Germline-derived CDR1 and CDR2 are LGHNT and FRNRAP. CDR3 length: 12 amino acids. CDR3 in DNA: TGTGCTAGTGGAGCCTTTTCCTATGGCTACACCTTC. This translates into CASGAFSYGYTF.

V and J are TRBV9 and TRBJ2-1; TRBD2 matches 12 bases. The J segment lost 4 bases and the V segment lost 3 bases, leaving 2 bases of the junction unmatched. Per the germline V gene, CDR1 is SGDLS and CDR2 is YYNGEE. This CDR3 is built from 15 residues. CDR3 DNA sequence: TGTGCCAGCAGCGATCTAGCGGGGGGGTACAATGAGCAGTTCTTC. Translating gives CASSDLAGGYNEQFF.

The chain links TRBV5-1 to TRBJ2-3; 10 nucleotides line up with TRBD2. Germline CDR1 is SGHRS and CDR2 is YFSETQ. The CDR3 has 15 amino acids. V was clipped by 0 bases and J by 11 bases; unmatched bases: 9. This CDR3 is CASSLAGLADSRQYF. CDR3 nucleotides: TGCGCCAGCAGCTTGGCAGGACTAGCGGATTCTAGGCAGTATTTT. Full variable domain (outside the CDR3, taken from reference TRBV5-1 and TRBJ2-3): KAGVTQTPRYLIKTRGQQVTLSCSPISGHRSVSWYQQTPGQGLQFLFEYFSETQRNKGNFPGRFSGRQFSNSRSEMNVSTLELGDSALYLCASSLAGLADSRQYFGPGTRLTVL.

The V gene is TRBV30, the J gene TRBJ2-7, with D perhaps matching TRBD2 (5 bases). The germline gives CDR1 GTSNPN, CDR2 SVGIG (reference sequence). CDR3 length: 13 residues. V lost 3 bases and J lost 2, with 11 bases in between. The CDR3 nucleotides are TGTGCCTGGAGGAGACTACTAACCTACGAGCAGTACTTC. It translates to CAWRRLLTYEQYF.

V usage is TRBV18 and J usage is TRBJ1-1, with TRBD1 as a possible D gene (6 bases). CDR1 KGHSH and CDR2 LQKENI come from the germline V gene. V lost 2 bases and J 6 bases, leaving 7 bases between the germline ends. The CDR3 totals 12 residues. Here the CDR3 reads CASSPNRAEAFF. The CDR3 DNA reads as TGTGCCAGCTCACCAAACAGGGCTGAAGCTTTCTTT.

The genes are TRBV29-1 and TRBJ1-1; TRBD1 agrees at 7 bases. From germline, CDR1 is SQVTM and CDR2 ANQGSEA. The CDR3 sequence is 15 residues long. Losses at the gene ends were 5 bases for V and 2 bases for J; bases not matched to a gene: 11. CDR3 region: CSVLSPPGGNTEAFF. The CDR3 DNA reads TGCAGCGTTCTTAGTCCGCCAGGGGGTAACACTGAAGCTTTCTTT.

This clone occurred once. J is TRBJ1-6 and V is TRBV19, with D possibly matching TRBD1 (6 bases). Germline CDR1 reads LNHDA; CDR2 reads SQIVND (reference sequence). There are 15 residues in the CDR3. V was clipped by 10 bases and J by 10 bases, with 23 bases between them. CDR3 bases: TGTGCCACCCGACCGACGACAGGCTCGCGGTCACCCCTCCACTTT. Protein: CATRPTTGSRSPLHF.

The chain combines TRBV3-1 (or the pseudogene TRBV3-2) with TRBJ2-7; no firm D call. Between the trimmed V and J ends, which lost 2 bases and 1 base, there was a span of 3 bases. The CDR3 sequence is 12 residues long. Per the germline V gene, CDR1 is LGHDT and CDR2 is YNNKEL (reference sequence). The CDR3 bases are TGTGCCAGCAGCCAACTGTCCTACGAGCAGTACTTC. Protein: CASSQLSYEQYF.

The count of this clone is one. The chain combines TRBV24-1 with TRBJ2-4; 7 nucleotides agree with TRBD1. This CDR3 region has 12 residues. V lost 2 bases and J lost 9; bases outside the gene matches: 0. The germline V gene encodes CDR1 KGHDR and CDR2 SFDVKD. DNA of the CDR3: TGTGCCACCAGTGATTGGACAGGCATTCAGTACTTC. It specifies CATSDWTGIQYF.

This chain joins TRBV28 and TRBJ2-2, with D maybe TRBD2 (6 bases). V lost 5 bases, J lost 1 base, and 11 bases lay in between. The CDR3 is 15 residues long. CDR1 is MDHEN, CDR2 SYDVKM, per germline. CDR3 sequence reads: CASSPLGGNTGELFF. The CDR3, as DNA: TGTGCCAGCAGTCCATTGGGGGGGAACACCGGGGAGCTGTTTTTT.